This note documents a single TCR beta chain sequence. Its antigen is currently not known. Per-base quality was not reported, and no clone a single base away is much larger than it. This specimen belongs to a study of blood T cell repertoires in COVID-19 (TCRdb year 2020). Looking at the study overall: Samples from collaborators originated in the United States, Italy and Spain and spanned both the acute and convalescent phases of COVID-19. The prospective study material was composed of cDNA or gDNA derived from T cells, B-cell-depleted T cells, or PBMCs. Subjects who had been exposed to COVID-19, were actively infected with it, or had recovered from it provided the deeply sampled blood TCRbeta repertoires that made up the dataset. The repertoires were made available in a free public database intended to serve as a resource for research on the immune response to SARS-CoV-2. The samples were drawn from the first 160 participants of the ongoing ImmuneRACE study and from roughly 1,300 subjects provided by 6 global collaborators. The sample metadata nearly always contained a de-identified subject ID, COVID-19 status, age in years and sex. Where HLA class I and class II types were available, the types were taken from metadata supplied by the sample provider, not from assay-based typing. The paper's findings and limits, for the study overall: The amount of clinical and demographic metadata varied by source and participant and was provided uncurated.

Collaborating institutions collected whole blood in K2EDTA tubes following their own protocols. For TCRbeta analysis, collaborators shipped samples in one of three forms: frozen whole blood, isolated PBMCs, or DNA extracted from either of those sample types. TCRbeta CDR3 regions were amplified from genomic DNA by means of the immunoSEQ Assay, a bias-controlled multiplex PCR. Under the source paper's analysis protocol: Nucleated cell counts per sample were estimated from amplification of reference gene primers within the assay. Sequence reads were collapsed and filtered to measure the absolute abundance of every unique TCRbeta CDR3 rearrangement. For each sample, productive Simpson clonality was calculated as the square root of Simpson's diversity index across productive rearrangements. As stored in TCRdb, this immuneACCESS dataset retains in-frame rearrangements with V and J assigned. A fraction of the clones does not appear; measured against another copy, unresolved V genes explain less than half of the discrepancy, and the remainder lacks a known reason. D and trimming were read from the DNA, whereas the V and J calls and clone size are those reported in that table. Present in this sample are roughly 160,000 clones, around 82% of which were seen just once. Together, the top ten hold roughly 2% of the sample.

Taken from cysteine to phenylalanine, the CDR3 has 14 residues. Of the read, only the CDR3 DNA is kept; its 42 bases are in frame from base 1. V is pruned by 5 bases and J by 4 bases, leaving 6 bases of the junction without a gene match. The germline V gene (reference sequence) provides CDR1 SEHNR and CDR2 FQNEAQ. This clonotype was obtained from an elderly woman with acute or convalescent COVID-19. Input material: peripheral blood. Recombination joined TRBV7-9 with TRBJ2-3, and TRBD1 matches 7 of the central bases. CDR3 loop: CASSREQGPDTQYF. The sequenced DNA: TGTGCCAGCAGCCGAGAACAGGGGCCAGATACGCAGTATTTT. Reference TRBV7-9 and TRBJ2-3 genes cover what lies past the CDR3, so the full variable domain is DTGVSQNPRHKITKRGQNVTFRCDPISEHNRLYWYRQTLGQGPEFLTYFQNEAQLEKSRLLSDRFSAERPKGSFSTLEIQRTEQGDSAMYLCASSREQGPDTQYFGPGTRLTVL.